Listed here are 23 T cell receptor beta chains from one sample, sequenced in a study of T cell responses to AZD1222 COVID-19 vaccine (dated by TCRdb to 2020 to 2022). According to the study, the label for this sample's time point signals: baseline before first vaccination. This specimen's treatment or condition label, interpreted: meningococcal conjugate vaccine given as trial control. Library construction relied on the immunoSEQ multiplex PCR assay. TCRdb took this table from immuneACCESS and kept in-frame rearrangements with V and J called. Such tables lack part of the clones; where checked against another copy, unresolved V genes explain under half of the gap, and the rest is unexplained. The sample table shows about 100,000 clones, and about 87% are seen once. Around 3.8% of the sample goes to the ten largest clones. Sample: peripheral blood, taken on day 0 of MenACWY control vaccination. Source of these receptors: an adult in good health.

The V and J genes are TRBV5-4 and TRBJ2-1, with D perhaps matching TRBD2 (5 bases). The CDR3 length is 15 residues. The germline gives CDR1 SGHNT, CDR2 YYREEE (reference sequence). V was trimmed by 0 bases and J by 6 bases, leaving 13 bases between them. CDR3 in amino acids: CASSLDGMAGNEQFF. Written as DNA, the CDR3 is TGTGCCAGCAGCTTGGACGGGATGGCGGGCAATGAGCAGTTCTTC.

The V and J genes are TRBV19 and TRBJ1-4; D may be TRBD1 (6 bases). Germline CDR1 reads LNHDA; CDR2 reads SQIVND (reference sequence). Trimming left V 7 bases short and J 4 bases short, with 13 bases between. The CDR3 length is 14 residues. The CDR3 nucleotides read TGTGCCAGTACCCTGGGACACGTTAATGAAAAACTGTTTTTT. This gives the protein CASTLGHVNEKLFF. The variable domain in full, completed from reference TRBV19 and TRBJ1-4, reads DGGITQSPKYLFRKEGQNVTLSCEQNLNHDAMYWYRQDPGQGLRLIYYSQIVNDFQKGDIAEGYSVSREKKESFPLTVTSAQKNPTAFYLCASTLGHVNEKLFFGSGTQLSVL.

The DNA for the CDR3 is TGCAGCGCTCGGGAGATGGCAGATACGCAGTATTTT. This translates into CSAREMADTQYF. The chain joins TRBV29-1 to TRBJ2-3; maybe TRBD2 (6 bases). V lost 7 bases to trimming and J lost 4 bases, with 12 bases between them. CDR3 length equals 12 residues. CDR1 is SQVTM, CDR2 ANQGSEA, per germline.

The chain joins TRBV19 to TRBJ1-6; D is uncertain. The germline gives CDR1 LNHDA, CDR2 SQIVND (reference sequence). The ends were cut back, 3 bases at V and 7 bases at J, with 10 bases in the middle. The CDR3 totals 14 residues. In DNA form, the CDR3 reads TGTGCCAGTAGTATGGAGGTAGGGAATTCACCCCTCCACTTT. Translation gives CASSMEVGNSPLHF.

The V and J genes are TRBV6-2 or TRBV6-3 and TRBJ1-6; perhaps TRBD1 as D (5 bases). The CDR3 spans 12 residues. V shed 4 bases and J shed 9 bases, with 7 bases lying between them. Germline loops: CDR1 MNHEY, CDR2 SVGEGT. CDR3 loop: CASSFQGSPLHF. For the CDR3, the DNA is TGTGCCAGCAGTTTCCAGGGTTCACCCCTCCACTTT.

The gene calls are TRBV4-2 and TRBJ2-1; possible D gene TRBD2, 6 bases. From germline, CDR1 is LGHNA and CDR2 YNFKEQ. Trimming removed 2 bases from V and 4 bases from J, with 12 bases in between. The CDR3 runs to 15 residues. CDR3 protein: CASSQMGGTYNEQFF. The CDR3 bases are TGTGCCAGCAGCCAAATGGGCGGGACGTACAATGAGCAGTTCTTC.

In DNA form, the CDR3 reads TGTGCCAGCAGCTTGACAGGGGGTGAGCAGTTCTTC. Amino acids: CASSLTGGEQFF. V and J are TRBV7-9 and TRBJ2-1; 9 bases map to TRBD1. CDR3 length equals 12 residues. Per germline, CDR1 SEHNR and CDR2 FQNEAQ (reference sequence). With V trimmed by 3 bases and J by 9 bases, 0 bases remained unmatched.

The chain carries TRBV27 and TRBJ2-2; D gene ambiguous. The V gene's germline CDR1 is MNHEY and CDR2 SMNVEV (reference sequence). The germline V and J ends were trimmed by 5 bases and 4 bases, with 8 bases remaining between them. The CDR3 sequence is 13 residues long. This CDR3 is CASSPRATGELFF. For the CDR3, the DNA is TGTGCCAGCAGTCCCCGGGCCACCGGGGAGCTGTTTTTT.

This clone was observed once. The CDR3 sequence: CASSPGRGVNEKLFF. CDR3 nucleotides: TGTGCCAGCTCACCAGGGAGAGGGGTGAATGAAAAACTGTTTTTT. The chain carries TRBV18 and TRBJ1-4, with D maybe TRBD1 (5 bases). Germline V lookup: CDR1 KGHSH, CDR2 LQKENI. The CDR3 is 15 residues long. V lost 2 bases, J lost 5 bases, and 12 bases lay in between.

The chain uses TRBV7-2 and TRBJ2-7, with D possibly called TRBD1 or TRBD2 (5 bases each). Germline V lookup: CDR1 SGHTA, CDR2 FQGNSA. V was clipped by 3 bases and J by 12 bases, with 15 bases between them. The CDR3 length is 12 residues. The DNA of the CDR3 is TGTGCCAGCAGCTTCCGGGGCGCGCCGGGGTACTTC. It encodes CASSFRGAPGYF. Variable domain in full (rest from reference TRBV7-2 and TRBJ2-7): GAGVSQSPSNKVTEKGKDVELRCDPISGHTALYWYRQSLGQGLEFLIYFQGNSAPDKSGLPSDRFSAERTGGSVSTLTIQRTQQEDSAVYLCASSFRGAPGYFGPGTRLTVT.

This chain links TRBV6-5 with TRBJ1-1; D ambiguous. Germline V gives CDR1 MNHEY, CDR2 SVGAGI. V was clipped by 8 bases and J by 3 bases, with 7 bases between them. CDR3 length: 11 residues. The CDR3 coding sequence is TGTGCCAGCCAGGTAGACACTGAAGCTTTCTTT. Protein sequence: CASQVDTEAFF.

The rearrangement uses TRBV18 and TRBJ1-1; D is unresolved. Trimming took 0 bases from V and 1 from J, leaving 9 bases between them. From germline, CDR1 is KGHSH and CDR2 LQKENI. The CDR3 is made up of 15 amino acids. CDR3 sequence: CASSPPSSGNTEAFF. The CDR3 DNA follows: TGTGCCAGCTCACCACCATCTTCAGGGAACACTGAAGCTTTCTTT.

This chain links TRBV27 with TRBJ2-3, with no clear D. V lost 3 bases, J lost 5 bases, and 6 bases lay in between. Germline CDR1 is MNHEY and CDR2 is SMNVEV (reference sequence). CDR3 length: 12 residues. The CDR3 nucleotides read TGTGCCAGCAGTTTGGGTGGAGATACGCAGTATTTT. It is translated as CASSLGGDTQYF.

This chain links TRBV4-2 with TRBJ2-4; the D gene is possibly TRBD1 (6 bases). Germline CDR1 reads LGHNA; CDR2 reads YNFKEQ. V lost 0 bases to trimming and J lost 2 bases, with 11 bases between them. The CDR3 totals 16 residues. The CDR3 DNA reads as TGTGCCAGCAGCCAAGATTTAGGGGGAACCAAAAACATTCAGTACTTC. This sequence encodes CASSQDLGGTKNIQYF.

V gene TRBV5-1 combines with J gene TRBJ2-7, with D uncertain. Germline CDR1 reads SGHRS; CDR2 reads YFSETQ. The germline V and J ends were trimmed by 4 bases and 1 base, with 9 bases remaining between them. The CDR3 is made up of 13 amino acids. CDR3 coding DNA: TGCGCCAGCAGCCCTGGTGATTCCTACGAGCAGTACTTC. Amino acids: CASSPGDSYEQYF.

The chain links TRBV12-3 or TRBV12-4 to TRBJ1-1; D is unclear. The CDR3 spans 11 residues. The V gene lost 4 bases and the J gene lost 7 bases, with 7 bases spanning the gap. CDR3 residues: CASSSADEAFF. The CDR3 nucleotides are TGTGCCAGCAGTTCGGCTGATGAAGCTTTCTTT.

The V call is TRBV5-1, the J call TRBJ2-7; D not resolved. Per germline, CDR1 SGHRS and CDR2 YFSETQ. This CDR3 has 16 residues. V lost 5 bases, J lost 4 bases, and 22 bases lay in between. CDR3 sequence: CASRSGVRSEAYEQYF. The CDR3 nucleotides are TGCGCCAGCAGGTCAGGTGTGCGGTCAGAGGCATACGAGCAGTACTTC. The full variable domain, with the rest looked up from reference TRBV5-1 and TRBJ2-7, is KAGVTQTPRYLIKTRGQQVTLSCSPISGHRSVSWYQQTPGQGLQFLFEYFSETQRNKGNFPGRFSGRQFSNSRSEMNVSTLELGDSALYLCASRSGVRSEAYEQYFGPGTRLTVT.

CDR3 sequence reads: CASSQGGGRESYEQYF. The CDR3 region has the DNA TGCGCCAGCAGCCAAGGAGGGGGGCGTGAATCCTACGAGCAGTACTTC. The rearrangement joins TRBV4-3 to TRBJ2-7, with D perhaps given as TRBD1 or TRBD2 (6 bases each). V was cut by 1 base and J by 1 base, with 14 bases left in between. Germline V lookup: CDR1 LGHNA, CDR2 YSLEER. The CDR3 has 16 residues.

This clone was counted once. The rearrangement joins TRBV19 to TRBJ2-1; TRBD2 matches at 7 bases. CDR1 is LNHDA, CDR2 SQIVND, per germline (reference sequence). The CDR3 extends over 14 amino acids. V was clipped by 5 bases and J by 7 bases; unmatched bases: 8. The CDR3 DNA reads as TGTGCCAGTAGTCCCGCGGGAGAGGTAAATGAGCAGTTCTTC. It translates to CASSPAGEVNEQFF.

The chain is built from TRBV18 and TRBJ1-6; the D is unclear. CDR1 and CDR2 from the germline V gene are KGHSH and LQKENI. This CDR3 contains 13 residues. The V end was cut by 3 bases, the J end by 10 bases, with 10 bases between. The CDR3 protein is CASSPEVRSPLHF. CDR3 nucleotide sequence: TGTGCCAGCTCACCTGAGGTACGATCACCCCTCCACTTT.

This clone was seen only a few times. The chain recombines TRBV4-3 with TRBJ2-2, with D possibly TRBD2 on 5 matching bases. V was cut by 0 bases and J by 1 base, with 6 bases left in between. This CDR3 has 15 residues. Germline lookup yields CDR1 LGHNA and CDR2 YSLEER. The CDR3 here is CASSQDRGNTGELFF. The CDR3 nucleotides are TGCGCCAGCAGCCAAGACCGGGGGAACACCGGGGAGCTGTTTTTT.

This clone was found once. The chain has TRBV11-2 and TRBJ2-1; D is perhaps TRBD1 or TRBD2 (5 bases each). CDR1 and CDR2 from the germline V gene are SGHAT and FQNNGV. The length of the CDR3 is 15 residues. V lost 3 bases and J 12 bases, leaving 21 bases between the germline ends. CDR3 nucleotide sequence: TGTGCCAGCAGCTTCGGTACCGGGACCAATTTAGGGCAGTTCTTC. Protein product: CASSFGTGTNLGQFF. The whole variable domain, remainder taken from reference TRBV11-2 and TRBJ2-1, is EAGVAQSPRYKIIEKRQSVAFWCNPISGHATLYWYQQILGQGPKLLIQFQNNGVVDDSQLPKDRFSAERLKGVDSTLKIQPAKLEDSAVYLCASSFGTGTNLGQFFGPGTRLTVL.

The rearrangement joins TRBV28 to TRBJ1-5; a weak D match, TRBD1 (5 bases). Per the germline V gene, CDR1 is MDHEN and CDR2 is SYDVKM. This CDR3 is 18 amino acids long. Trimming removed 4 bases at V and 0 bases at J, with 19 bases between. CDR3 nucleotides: TGTGCCAGCAGTTCGGCCCCGCGACAGCAGTATAGCAATCAGCCCCAGCATTTT. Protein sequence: CASSSAPRQQYSNQPQHF.